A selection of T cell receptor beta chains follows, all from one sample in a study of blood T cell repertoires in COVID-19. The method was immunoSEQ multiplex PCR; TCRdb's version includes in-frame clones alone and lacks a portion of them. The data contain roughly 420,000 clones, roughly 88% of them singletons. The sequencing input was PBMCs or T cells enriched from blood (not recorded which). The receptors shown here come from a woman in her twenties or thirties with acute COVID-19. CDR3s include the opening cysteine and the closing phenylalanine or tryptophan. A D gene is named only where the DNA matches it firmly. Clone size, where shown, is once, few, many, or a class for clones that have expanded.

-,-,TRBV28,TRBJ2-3,CASTLNGDTQYF,TGTGCCAGCACTCTTAACGGGGATACGCAGTATTTT
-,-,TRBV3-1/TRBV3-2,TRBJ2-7,CASSQDQEPSQETRDWLYEQYF,TGTGCCAGCAGCCAAGATCAAGAGCCCTCGCAAGAGACCCGGGACTGGCTCTACGAGCAGTACTTC
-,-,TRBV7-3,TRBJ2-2,CASSLTGARPGELFF,TGTGCCAGCAGCTTAACGGGGGCGCGTCCCGGGGAGCTGTTTTTT
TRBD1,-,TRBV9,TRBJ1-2,CASSAPRTGIANYGYTF,TGTGCCAGCAGCGCTCCCCGGACAGGGATAGCTAACTATGGCTACACCTTC
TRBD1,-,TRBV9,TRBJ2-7,CASSGDRSTYEQYF,TGTGCCAGCAGCGGGGACAGGTCAACCTACGAGCAGTACTTC
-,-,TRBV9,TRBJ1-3,CASSRQVASGNTIYF,TGTGCCAGCAGTAGACAGGTTGCCTCTGGAAACACCATATATTTT
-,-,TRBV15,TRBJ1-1,CATSRDRAGVEAFF,TGTGCCACCAGCAGAGATAGGGCGGGGGTTGAAGCTTTCTTT
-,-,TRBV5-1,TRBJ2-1,CASSLYVARDEQFF,TGCGCCAGCAGCCTTTATGTAGCTCGCGATGAGCAGTTCTTC
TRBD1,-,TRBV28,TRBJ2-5,CASRCTGTGGTQYF,TGTGCCAGCAGATGTACCGGGACAGGGGGGACCCAGTACTTC
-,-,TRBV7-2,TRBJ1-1,CASSPQVQNTEAFF,TGTGCCAGCAGCCCTCAGGTGCAAAACACTGAAGCTTTCTTT
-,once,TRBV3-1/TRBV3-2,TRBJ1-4,CASSKGETGTNEKLFF,TGTGCCAGCAGCAAGGGGGAAACGGGAACTAATGAAAAACTGTTTTTT
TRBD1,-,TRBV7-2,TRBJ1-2,CASSLRTGEGYTF,TGTGCCAGCAGCTTACGGACAGGGGAAGGCTACACCTTC
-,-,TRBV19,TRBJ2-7,CASSIRAGTYEQYF,TGTGCCAGTAGTATCCGCGCAGGGACCTACGAGCAGTACTTC
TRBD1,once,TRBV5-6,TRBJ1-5,CASSQTGKGQPQHF,TGTGCCAGCAGCCAGACAGGGAAAGGCCAGCCCCAGCATTTT
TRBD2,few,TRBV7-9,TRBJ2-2,CASSLYGGGPGDTTGELFF,TGTGCCAGCAGCTTATACGGCGGGGGGCCAGGGGATACCACCGGGGAGCTGTTTTTT
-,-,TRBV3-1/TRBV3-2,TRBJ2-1,CASSQDPLARDEQFF,TGTGCCAGCAGCCAAGATCCCCTAGCACGAGATGAGCAGTTCTTC
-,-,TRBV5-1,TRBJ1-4,CASSLAGGGSATNEKLFF,TGCGCCAGCAGCTTGGCCGGGGGAGGGAGTGCAACTAATGAAAAACTGTTTTTT
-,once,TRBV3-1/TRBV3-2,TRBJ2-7,CASSQATHEQYF,TGTGCCAGCAGCCAAGCAACACACGAGCAGTACTTC
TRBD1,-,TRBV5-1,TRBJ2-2,CASSWGTGVETGELFF,TGCGCCAGCAGCTGGGGGACAGGGGTCGAGACCGGGGAGCTGTTTTTT
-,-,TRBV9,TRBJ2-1,CASSVDINEQFF,TGTGCCAGCAGCGTAGACATCAATGAGCAGTTCTTC
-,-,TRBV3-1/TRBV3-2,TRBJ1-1,CASSRPGVAFF,TGTGCCAGCAGCCGGCCGGGGGTAGCTTTCTTT
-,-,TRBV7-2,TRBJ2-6,CASTRTGGANVLTF,TGTGCCAGCACTAGGACGGGAGGGGCCAACGTCCTGACTTTC
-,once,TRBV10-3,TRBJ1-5,CAISEGYPDSAGGNQPQHF,TGTGCCATCAGTGAGGGGTACCCGGACAGTGCGGGGGGCAATCAGCCCCAGCATTTT